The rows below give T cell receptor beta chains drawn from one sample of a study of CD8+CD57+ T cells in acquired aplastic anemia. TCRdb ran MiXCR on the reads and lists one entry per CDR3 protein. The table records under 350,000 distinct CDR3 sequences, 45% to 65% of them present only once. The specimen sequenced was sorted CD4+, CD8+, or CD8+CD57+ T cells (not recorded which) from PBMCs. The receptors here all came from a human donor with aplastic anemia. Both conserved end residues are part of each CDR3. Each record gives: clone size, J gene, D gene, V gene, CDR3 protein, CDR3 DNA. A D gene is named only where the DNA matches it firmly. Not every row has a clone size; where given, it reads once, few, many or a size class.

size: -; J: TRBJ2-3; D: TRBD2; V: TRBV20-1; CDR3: CSARGTSGANTQYF; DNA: TGCAGTGCTAGGGGGACTAGCGGGGCCAATACGCAGTATTTT
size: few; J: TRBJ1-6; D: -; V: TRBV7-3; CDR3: CASSLTGATPLHF; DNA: TGTGCCAGCAGCTTAACAGGGGCGACACCCCTCCACTTT
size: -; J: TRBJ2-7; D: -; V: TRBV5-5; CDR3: CASSFRGSVF; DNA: TGTGCCAGCAGCTTCCGGGGGTCCGTCTTC
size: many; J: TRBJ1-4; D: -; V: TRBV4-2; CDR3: CASSQVGTRDEKLFF; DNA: TGTGCCAGCAGCCAAGTGGGGACAAGGGACGAAAAACTGTTTTTT
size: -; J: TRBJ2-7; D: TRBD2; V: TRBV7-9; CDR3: CASSPIAGPTYEQYF; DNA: TGTGCCAGCAGCCCTATAGCGGGACCGACCTACGAGCAGTACTTC
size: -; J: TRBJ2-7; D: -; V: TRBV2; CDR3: CASSTGLGGRTSAEQYF; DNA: TGTGCCAGCAGTACTGGACTGGGAGGCAGGACTTCGGCCGAGCAGTACTTC
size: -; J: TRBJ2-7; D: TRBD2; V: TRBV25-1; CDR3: CASRPGGVLDEQYF; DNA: TGTGCCAGCAGGCCCGGGGGGGTTTTAGACGAACAGTACTTC
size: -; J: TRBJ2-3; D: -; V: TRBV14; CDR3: CASSQGGSPTDTQYF; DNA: TGTGCCAGCAGCCAAGGTGGTAGTCCTACAGATACGCAGTATTTT
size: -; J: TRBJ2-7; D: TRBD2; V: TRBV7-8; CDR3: CASSSPGGYYEQYF; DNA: TGTGCCAGCAGCTCTCCGGGAGGGTACTACGAGCAGTACTTC
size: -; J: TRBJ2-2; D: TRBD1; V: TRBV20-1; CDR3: CSARDPRTGRSGELFF; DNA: TGCAGTGCTAGAGACCCAAGGACAGGGAGGAGCGGGGAGCTGTTTTTT
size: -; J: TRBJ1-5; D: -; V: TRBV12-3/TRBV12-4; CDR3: CASSLRSTFQPQHF; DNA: TGTGCCAGCAGTTTACGGTCCACCTTTCAGCCCCAGCATTTT
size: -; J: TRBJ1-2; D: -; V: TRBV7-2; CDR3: CASSLGPGVNANYGYTF; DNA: TGTGCCAGCAGCTTGGGTCCAGGGGTAAACGCTAACTATGGCTACACCTTC
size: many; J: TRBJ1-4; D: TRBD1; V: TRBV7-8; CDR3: CASSPGTGYEKLFF; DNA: TGTGCCAGCAGCCCCGGGACAGGGTATGAAAAACTGTTTTTT
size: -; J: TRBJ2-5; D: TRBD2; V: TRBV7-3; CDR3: CASSRLAGGQETQYF; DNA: TGTGCCAGCAGTCGACTAGCGGGGGGCCAAGAGACCCAGTACTTC
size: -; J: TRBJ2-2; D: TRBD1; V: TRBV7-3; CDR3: CASSQAAGGTGELLF; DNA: TGTGCCAGCAGCCAAGCCGCAGGGGGAACCGGGGAGCTGTTGTTT
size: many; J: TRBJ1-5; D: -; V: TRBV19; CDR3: CASSIGLEGLVPQHF; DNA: TGTGCCAGTAGTATAGGCCTGGAGGGATTAGTGCCCCAGCATTTT
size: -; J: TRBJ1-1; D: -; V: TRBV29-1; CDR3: CSVGDVGEAFF; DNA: TGCAGCGTTGGGGACGTCGGTGAAGCTTTCTTT
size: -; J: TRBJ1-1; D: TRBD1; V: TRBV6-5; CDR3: CASSLTGGGNTEAFF; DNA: TGTGCCAGCAGTCTAACAGGGGGCGGGAACACTGAAGCTTTCTTT
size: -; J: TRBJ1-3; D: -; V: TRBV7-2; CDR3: CASRLVGTIYF; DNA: TGTGCCAGCAGATTGGTCGGCACCATATATTTT
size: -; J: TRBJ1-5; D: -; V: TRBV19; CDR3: CATNHIGRGSNQPQHF; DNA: TGTGCCACTAACCATATTGGACGGGGGAGCAATCAGCCCCAGCATTTT
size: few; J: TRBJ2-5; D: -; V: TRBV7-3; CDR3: CASSSLGRETQYF; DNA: TGTGCCAGCAGCAGCCTAGGGCGAGAGACCCAGTACTTC
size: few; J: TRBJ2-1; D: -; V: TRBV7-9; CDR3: CASRTRDEQFF; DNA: TGTGCCAGTAGAACTAGGGATGAGCAGTTCTTC
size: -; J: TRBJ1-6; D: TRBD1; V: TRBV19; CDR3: CASSVQGAVSPLHF; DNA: TGTGCCAGTAGTGTACAGGGGGCCGTTTCACCCCTCCACTTT
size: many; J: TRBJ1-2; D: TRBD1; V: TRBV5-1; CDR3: CASSRTGNYGYTF; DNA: TGTGCCAGCAGCCGGACAGGGAACTATGGCTACACCTTC
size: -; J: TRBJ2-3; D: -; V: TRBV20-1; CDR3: CSARHPREPEDTQYF; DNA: TGCAGTGCCCGACACCCCCGGGAGCCAGAGGATACGCAGTATTTT
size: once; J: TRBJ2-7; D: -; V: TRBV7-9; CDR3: CASEGGRESSYEQYF; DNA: TGTGCCAGCGAGGGGGGGCGGGAGAGCTCCTACGAGCAGTACTTC
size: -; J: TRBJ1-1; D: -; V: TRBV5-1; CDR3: CASSSGTEGTEAFF; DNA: TGCGCCAGCAGCAGCGGAACAGAAGGTACTGAAGCTTTCTTT
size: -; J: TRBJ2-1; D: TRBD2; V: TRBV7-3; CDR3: CASSQGRLANNEQFF; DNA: TGTGCCAGCAGTCAGGGGCGACTAGCGAACAATGAGCAGTTCTTC
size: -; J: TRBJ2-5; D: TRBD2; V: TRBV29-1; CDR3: CSAVGLAGGHQETQYF; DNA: TGCAGCGCAGTAGGACTAGCGGGAGGACACCAAGAGACCCAGTACTTC
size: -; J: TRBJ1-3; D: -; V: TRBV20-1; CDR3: CSATDDSSGNTIYF; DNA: TGCAGTGCTACCGACGACAGCTCTGGAAACACCATATATTTT
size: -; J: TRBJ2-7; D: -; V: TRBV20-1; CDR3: CSARARQGGYEQYF; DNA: TGCAGTGCTAGAGCCAGGCAGGGTGGGTACGAGCAGTACTTC
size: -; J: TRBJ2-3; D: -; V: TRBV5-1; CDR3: CASSLAGGLGTDTQYF; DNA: TGCGCCAGCAGCTTGGCTGGGGGGCTTGGCACAGATACGCAGTATTTT
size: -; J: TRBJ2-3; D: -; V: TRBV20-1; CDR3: CSARGDLGGTTDTQYF; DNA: TGCAGTGCTAGAGGGGACCTGGGGGGAACCACAGATACGCAGTATTTT
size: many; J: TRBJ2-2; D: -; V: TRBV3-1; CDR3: CASSQVTVTGELFF; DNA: TGTGCCAGCAGCCAGGTGACAGTCACCGGGGAGCTGTTTTTT
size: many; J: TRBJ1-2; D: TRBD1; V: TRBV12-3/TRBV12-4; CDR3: CASSLGPRGQGNYGYTF; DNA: TGTGCCAGCAGTTTAGGTCCGAGGGGACAGGGGAACTATGGCTACACCTTC
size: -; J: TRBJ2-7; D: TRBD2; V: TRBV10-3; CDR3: CAISDYGLVHEQYF; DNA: TGTGCCATCAGTGACTACGGACTAGTCCACGAGCAGTACTTC
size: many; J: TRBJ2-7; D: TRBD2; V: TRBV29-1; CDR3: CSVGGGQSYEQYF; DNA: TGCAGCGTTGGGGGAGGGCAGTCCTACGAGCAGTACTTC
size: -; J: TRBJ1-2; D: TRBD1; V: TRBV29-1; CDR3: CIGTGDPYGYTF; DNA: TGCATCGGGACAGGAGACCCCTATGGCTACACCTTC
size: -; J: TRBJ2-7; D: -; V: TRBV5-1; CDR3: CASSLGQYLYGEQYF; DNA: TGCGCCAGCAGCTTGGGACAGTACCTCTATGGCGAGCAGTACTTC
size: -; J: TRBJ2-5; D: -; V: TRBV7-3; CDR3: CASSDRLAPYF; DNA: TGTGCCAGCAGTGATCGGCTAGCCCCGTACTTC
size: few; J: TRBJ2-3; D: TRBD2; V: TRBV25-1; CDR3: CASSAGLAGGADTQYF; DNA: TGTGCCAGCAGTGCCGGACTAGCGGGAGGGGCAGATACGCAGTATTTT
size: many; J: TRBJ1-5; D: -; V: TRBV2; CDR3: CASRREVGNQPQHF; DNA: TGTGCCAGCAGGCGGGAGGTCGGCAATCAGCCCCAGCATTTT
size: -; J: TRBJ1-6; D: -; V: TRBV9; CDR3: CASSVGTAVNSPLHF; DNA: TGTGCCAGCAGCGTAGGGACAGCCGTTAATTCACCCCTCCACTTT
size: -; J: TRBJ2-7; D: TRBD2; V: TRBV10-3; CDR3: CAISVGLAGELRSYEQYF; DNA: TGTGCCATCAGCGTTGGACTAGCGGGAGAATTAAGGTCCTACGAGCAGTACTTC
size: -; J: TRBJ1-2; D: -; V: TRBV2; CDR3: CASSDGVRITYGYTF; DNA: TGTGCCAGCAGTGATGGTGTCCGAATAACCTATGGCTACACCTTC
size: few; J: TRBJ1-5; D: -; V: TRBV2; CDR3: CASSYRVAIVQPQHF; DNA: TGTGCCAGCAGTTACAGGGTTGCGATTGTTCAGCCCCAGCATTTT
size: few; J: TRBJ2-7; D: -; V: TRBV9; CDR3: CASSATGPGEQYF; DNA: TGTGCCAGCAGCGCCACAGGGCCGGGCGAGCAGTACTTC
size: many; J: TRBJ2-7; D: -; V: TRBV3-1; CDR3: CASSQGGLLSYEQYF; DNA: TGTGCCAGCAGCCAGGGAGGACTACTAAGCTACGAGCAGTACTTC